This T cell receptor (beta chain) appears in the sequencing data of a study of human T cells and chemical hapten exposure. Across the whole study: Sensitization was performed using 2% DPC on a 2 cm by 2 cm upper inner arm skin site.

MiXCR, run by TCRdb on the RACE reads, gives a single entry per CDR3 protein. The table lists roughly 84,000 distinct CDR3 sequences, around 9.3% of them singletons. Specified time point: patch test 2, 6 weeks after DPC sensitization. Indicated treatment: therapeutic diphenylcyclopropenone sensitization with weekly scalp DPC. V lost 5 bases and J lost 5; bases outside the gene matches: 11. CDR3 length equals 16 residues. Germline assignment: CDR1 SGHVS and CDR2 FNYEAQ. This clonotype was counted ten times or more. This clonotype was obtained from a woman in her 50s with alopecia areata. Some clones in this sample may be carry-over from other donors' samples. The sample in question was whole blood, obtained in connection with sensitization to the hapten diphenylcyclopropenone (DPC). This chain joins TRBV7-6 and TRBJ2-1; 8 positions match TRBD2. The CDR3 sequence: CASSPSGGGRNNEQFF. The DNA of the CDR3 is TGTGCCAGCAGCCCAAGCGGCGGCGGGAGGAACAATGAGCAGTTCTTC.